This is a list of T cell receptor beta chains from one sample in a study of T cell repertoires in cytomegalovirus infection. TCRdb processed the reads anew with MiXCR; each CDR3 protein has one entry. The sample has roughly 860,000 distinct CDR3 sequences; around a third are singletons. No antigen has been assigned to these receptors. The sequenced sample was cultured CD8+ T cells from PBMCs, obtained from culture after CMV antigen stimulation. The source is a human donor in good health (CMV status not recorded). Some clones in this sample may be carry-over from other donors' samples. Both conserved end residues are part of each CDR3. Each record gives: D gene, clone size, CDR3 length, J gene, V gene, CDR3 DNA, CDR3 protein. The D gene is left open where the match is weak. Size tells how often a clone was seen (once, few, many) or the class of an expanded clone, and some rows leave it out.

d_call: .
clone_size: .
cdr3_length: 14
j_call: TRBJ2-5
v_call: TRBV7-8
cdr3_nt: TGTGCCAGCTCCTTTTCAAGGGCCCAAGAGACCCAGTACTTC
cdr3_aa: CASSFSRAQETQYF

d_call: TRBD1
clone_size: .
cdr3_length: 15
j_call: TRBJ2-5
v_call: TRBV4-3
cdr3_nt: TGCGCCAGCAGCCAAGAACAGGGGGCATGGGAGACCCAGTACTTC
cdr3_aa: CASSQEQGAWETQYF

d_call: .
clone_size: .
cdr3_length: 13
j_call: TRBJ2-7
v_call: TRBV20-1
cdr3_nt: TGCAGTGTTGCCGGGGGTGCCTCGTACGAGCAGTACTTC
cdr3_aa: CSVAGGASYEQYF

d_call: .
clone_size: many
cdr3_length: 13
j_call: TRBJ2-5
v_call: TRBV7-8
cdr3_nt: TGTGCCAGCAGCTTACGAGTCGGTGAGACCCAGTACTTC
cdr3_aa: CASSLRVGETQYF

d_call: .
clone_size: .
cdr3_length: 13
j_call: TRBJ2-3
v_call: TRBV6-6
cdr3_nt: TGTGCCAGCAGTTACTCGTCGTCGGATACGCAGTATTTT
cdr3_aa: CASSYSSSDTQYF

d_call: TRBD1
clone_size: .
cdr3_length: 13
j_call: TRBJ2-7
v_call: TRBV7-9
cdr3_nt: TGTGCCAGCAGCCCCGTGACAGGGTGGGAGCAGTACTTC
cdr3_aa: CASSPVTGWEQYF

d_call: .
clone_size: few
cdr3_length: 15
j_call: TRBJ2-3
v_call: TRBV4-1
cdr3_nt: TGCGCCAGCAGCCAAGTGGACTCGAACACAGATACGCAGTATTTT
cdr3_aa: CASSQVDSNTDTQYF

d_call: .
clone_size: .
cdr3_length: 15
j_call: TRBJ1-1
v_call: TRBV6-5
cdr3_nt: TGTGCCAGCAGGGACTACAGGAGAAGGAACACTGAAGCTTTCTTT
cdr3_aa: CASRDYRRRNTEAFF

d_call: .
clone_size: .
cdr3_length: 14
j_call: TRBJ1-2
v_call: TRBV7-9
cdr3_nt: TGTGCCAGCAGTCCCTGGGAGGTGAACTATGGCTACACCTTC
cdr3_aa: CASSPWEVNYGYTF

d_call: TRBD1
clone_size: .
cdr3_length: 15
j_call: TRBJ1-1
v_call: TRBV10-3
cdr3_nt: TGTGCCATCAGTGAGTCGACAGGGGGCCGACCTGAAGCTTTCTTT
cdr3_aa: CAISESTGGRPEAFF

d_call: TRBD2
clone_size: few
cdr3_length: 16
j_call: TRBJ2-3
v_call: TRBV27
cdr3_nt: TGTGCCAGCAGCCGAAGACTAGCGGGGCCCACAGATACGCAGTATTTT
cdr3_aa: CASSRRLAGPTDTQYF

d_call: TRBD2
clone_size: .
cdr3_length: 17
j_call: TRBJ2-3
v_call: TRBV7-2
cdr3_nt: TGTGCCAGCAGCTTTTTCACTAGCGGGGATAGCACAGATACGCAGTATTTT
cdr3_aa: CASSFFTSGDSTDTQYF

d_call: .
clone_size: .
cdr3_length: 16
j_call: TRBJ1-1
v_call: TRBV9
cdr3_nt: TGTGCCAGCAGCGTAGTCCCCCGGCAGGGAGACACTGAAGCTTTCTTT
cdr3_aa: CASSVVPRQGDTEAFF

d_call: .
clone_size: few
cdr3_length: 13
j_call: TRBJ2-1
v_call: TRBV11-3
cdr3_nt: TGTGCCAGCTCCCGGGGGCCGGTCCGACAGCAGTTCTTC
cdr3_aa: CASSRGPVRQQFF

d_call: TRBD1
clone_size: .
cdr3_length: 15
j_call: TRBJ2-7
v_call: TRBV5-4
cdr3_nt: TGTGCCAGCAGCATGCGGACAGGGCGGGGACACGAGCAGTACTTC
cdr3_aa: CASSMRTGRGHEQYF

d_call: .
clone_size: .
cdr3_length: 12
j_call: TRBJ1-2
v_call: TRBV6-5
cdr3_nt: TGTGCCAGCAGTTACTCCAGGGGTGGCTACACCTTC
cdr3_aa: CASSYSRGGYTF

d_call: TRBD1
clone_size: .
cdr3_length: 14
j_call: TRBJ1-1
v_call: TRBV12-3/TRBV12-4
cdr3_nt: TGTGCCAGCACCCTGGGACAGGGGTACACTGAAGCTTTCTTT
cdr3_aa: CASTLGQGYTEAFF

d_call: TRBD1
clone_size: .
cdr3_length: 13
j_call: TRBJ1-2
v_call: TRBV7-6
cdr3_nt: TGTGTCAGTAGCTTACCCCGGGACAGGGAAAGCACCTTC
cdr3_aa: CVSSLPRDRESTF

d_call: .
clone_size: .
cdr3_length: 14
j_call: TRBJ2-1
v_call: TRBV7-6
cdr3_nt: TGTGCCAGCAGCTTAAATCTCATCTACAATGAGCAGTTCTTC
cdr3_aa: CASSLNLIYNEQFF

d_call: TRBD2
clone_size: .
cdr3_length: 16
j_call: TRBJ2-1
v_call: TRBV7-2
cdr3_nt: TGTGCCAGCAGCCCAGAATTAGCGGGGGGGCGGAGTGAGCAGTTCTTC
cdr3_aa: CASSPELAGGRSEQFF

d_call: TRBD1
clone_size: once
cdr3_length: 16
j_call: TRBJ2-7
v_call: TRBV5-8
cdr3_nt: TGTGCCAGCAGCTTGCCCGTCCGGACAGGGAATTACGAGCAGTACTTC
cdr3_aa: CASSLPVRTGNYEQYF

d_call: .
clone_size: .
cdr3_length: 14
j_call: TRBJ2-7
v_call: TRBV27
cdr3_nt: TGTGCCAGCAGCCGTGGGGGACGAGCCTACGAGCAGTACTTC
cdr3_aa: CASSRGGRAYEQYF

d_call: TRBD1
clone_size: .
cdr3_length: 18
j_call: TRBJ2-3
v_call: TRBV7-8
cdr3_nt: TGTGCCAGCAGCGAACAGTACAGGGGTCGTAGGGATGCAGATACGCAGTATTTT
cdr3_aa: CASSEQYRGRRDADTQYF

d_call: TRBD1
clone_size: few
cdr3_length: 18
j_call: TRBJ2-1
v_call: TRBV6-2/TRBV6-3
cdr3_nt: TGTGCCAGCAGTCTAGACAGGGGGGATCTAAGCTCCTACAATGAGCAGTTCTTC
cdr3_aa: CASSLDRGDLSSYNEQFF